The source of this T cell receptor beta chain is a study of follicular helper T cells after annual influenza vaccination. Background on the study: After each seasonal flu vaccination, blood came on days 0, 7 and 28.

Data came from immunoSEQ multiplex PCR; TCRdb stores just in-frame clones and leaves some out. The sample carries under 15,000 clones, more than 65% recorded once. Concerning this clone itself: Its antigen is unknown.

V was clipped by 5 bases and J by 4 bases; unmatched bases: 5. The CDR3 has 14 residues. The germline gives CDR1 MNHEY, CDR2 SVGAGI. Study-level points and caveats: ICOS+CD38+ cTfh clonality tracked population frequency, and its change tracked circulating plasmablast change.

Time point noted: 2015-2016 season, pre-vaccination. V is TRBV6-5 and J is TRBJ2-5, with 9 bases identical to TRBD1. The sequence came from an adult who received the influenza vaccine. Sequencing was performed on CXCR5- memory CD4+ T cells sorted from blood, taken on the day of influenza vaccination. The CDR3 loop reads CASSEDRGGETQYF. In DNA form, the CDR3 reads TGTGCCAGCAGTGAAGACAGGGGGGGAGAGACCCAGTACTTC.